This T cell receptor beta chain came from a study of shared clonotypes between healthy human individuals. Whole-study results and caveats: Relative to memory subsets, naive subsets generally showed larger estimated richness.

Remarks on this clone: Its target is unknown.

Deep was the level used in running the assay. In the source study's methods: For the immunoSEQ data, sequences were junction-only without quality scores, so filtering differed. The data were produced by immunoSEQ multiplex PCR, yet TCRdb's version contains in-frame clones alone and is incomplete. D and trimming were read from the DNA, whereas the V and J calls and clone size are those reported in that table. The sample lists 850,000 to 1,100,000 clones; 70% to 80% were seen once. CDR3 length equals 16 residues. Germline lookup yields CDR1 SGHRS and CDR2 YFSETQ. V lost 0 bases and J 0 bases, leaving 10 bases between the germline ends.

The rearrangement joins TRBV5-1 to TRBJ1-3; D not certain. The clonotype was recovered from a man aged 18 to 30 in good health. Some clones in this sample may be carry-over from other donors' samples. Sequences were obtained from memory CD4+ T cells from PBMCs. Stated subset: CD45RA-negative fraction. CDR3 sequence: CASSLAGPLSGNTIYF. DNA for the CDR3: TGCGCCAGCAGCTTGGCCGGACCGCTCTCTGGAAACACCATATATTTT. Together with reference TRBV5-1 and TRBJ1-3, the CDR3 gives the full variable domain: KAGVTQTPRYLIKTRGQQVTLSCSPISGHRSVSWYQQTPGQGLQFLFEYFSETQRNKGNFPGRFSGRQFSNSRSEMNVSTLELGDSALYLCASSLAGPLSGNTIYFGEGSWLTVV.